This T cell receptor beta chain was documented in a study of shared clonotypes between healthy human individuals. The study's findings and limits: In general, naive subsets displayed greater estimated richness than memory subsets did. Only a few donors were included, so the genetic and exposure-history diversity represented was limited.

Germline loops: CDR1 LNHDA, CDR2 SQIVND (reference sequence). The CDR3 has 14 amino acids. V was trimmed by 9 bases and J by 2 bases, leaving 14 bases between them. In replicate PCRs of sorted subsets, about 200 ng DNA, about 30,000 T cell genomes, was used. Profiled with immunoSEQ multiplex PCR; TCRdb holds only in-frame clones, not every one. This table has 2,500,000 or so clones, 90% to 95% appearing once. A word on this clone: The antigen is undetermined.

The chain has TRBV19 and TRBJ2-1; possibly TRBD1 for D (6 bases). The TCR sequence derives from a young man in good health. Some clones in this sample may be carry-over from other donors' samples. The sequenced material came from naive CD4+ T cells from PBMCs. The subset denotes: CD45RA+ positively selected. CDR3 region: CASHNRDAYNEQFF. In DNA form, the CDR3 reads TGTGCCAGCCACAACAGGGACGCCTACAATGAGCAGTTCTTC.